The next 14 T cell receptor beta chains were all read from a single sample in a study of T cell responses to AZD1222 COVID-19 vaccine. Clones were sequenced by immunoSEQ multiplex PCR, and TCRdb holds only the in-frame ones, with some missing. The data hold about 150,000 clones, with 70% to 90% observed a single time. This specimen was peripheral blood, taken 28 days after the second dose of the MenACWY control vaccine. The origin of the receptors is an adult who received the MenACWY meningococcal vaccine as a control.

The chain links TRBV6-1 to TRBJ2-3; D perhaps matches TRBD1 (5 bases). This CDR3 comprises 13 residues. Trimming left V 6 bases short and J 2 bases short, with 9 bases between. Per germline, CDR1 MNHNS and CDR2 SASEGT. CDR3 residues: CASSRQTTDTQYF. The CDR3 DNA is TGTGCCAGCAGCAGACAGACCACAGATACGCAGTATTTT.

CDR3: CASYSNSGEVVITEAFF. The DNA of the CDR3 is TGTGCCAGCTATTCCAATTCTGGGGAGGTCGTAATCACTGAAGCTTTCTTT. This chain connects TRBV18 to TRBJ1-1; D ambiguous. V lost 7 bases and J lost 4, with 25 bases in between. Germline V lookup: CDR1 KGHSH, CDR2 LQKENI. The CDR3 spans 17 residues.

This chain joins TRBV6-4 and TRBJ2-1; 11 bases fit TRBD2. The V gene end was trimmed by 5 bases and the J gene end by 7 bases; junction bases not matched to a gene: 10. Germline-derived CDR1 and CDR2 are MRHNA and SNTAGT. CDR3 length equals 16 residues. CDR3 sequence: CASSQYGTSGINEQFF. CDR3 nucleotides: TGTGCCAGCAGTCAATACGGGACTAGCGGAATTAATGAGCAGTTCTTC.

This chain connects TRBV6-6 to TRBJ2-2; D possibly uses TRBD1 or TRBD2 (5 bases each). CDR1 is MNHNY, CDR2 SVGAGI, per germline (reference sequence). The CDR3 runs 15 residues. Trimming removed 6 bases from V and 2 bases from J, with 13 bases in between. The DNA for the CDR3 is TGTGCCAGCAGGGGCCGGGACGGAAACACCGGGGAGCTGTTTTTT. Residues: CASRGRDGNTGELFF.

This rearrangement joins TRBV20-1 to TRBJ2-5; D call uncertain. Germline assignment: CDR1 DFQATT and CDR2 SNEGSKA (reference sequence). Trimming took off 7 bases at V and 5 bases at J, with 11 bases between the two ends. The CDR3 is made up of 11 amino acids. The CDR3 nucleotides are TGCAGTGACGGTTCGGGCGAGACCCAGTACTTC. Translated: CSDGSGETQYF.

The chain combines TRBV29-1 with TRBJ1-3; 9 nucleotides agree with TRBD1. V was pared by 0 bases and J by 9 bases, with 6 bases of the junction left unmatched. Germline V gene sequence: CDR1 SQVTM, CDR2 ANQGSEA. This CDR3 is 14 amino acids long. CDR3 nucleotide sequence: TGCAGCGTTGAAGATCTTGACAGGGGGAGCACCATATATTTT. It yields the protein CSVEDLDRGSTIYF.

The J gene is TRBJ2-5, the V gene TRBV30, with D possibly matching TRBD2 (5 bases). V was pared by 1 base and J by 7 bases, with 16 bases between. The V gene's germline CDR1 is GTSNPN and CDR2 SVGIG (reference sequence). CDR3 size: 14 residues. CDR3 region: CAWSDGHGERTQYF. CDR3 sequence (DNA): TGTGCCTGGAGTGACGGTCACGGGGAACGGACCCAGTACTTC.

This chain links TRBV9 with TRBJ2-5; 14 nucleotides line up with TRBD2. With V trimmed by 7 bases and J by 2 bases, 4 bases remained unmatched. CDR1 is SGDLS and CDR2 is YYNGEE in the germline V gene. The CDR3 runs 15 residues. CDR3 nucleotide sequence: TGTGCCAGCGGGACTAGCGGGAGAGCACAAGAGACCCAGTACTTC. Residues: CASGTSGRAQETQYF.

The genes are TRBV30 and TRBJ1-6, with D possibly TRBD1 on 5 matching bases. V lost 3 bases and J 0 bases, leaving 18 bases between the germline ends. Germline CDR1 and CDR2: GTSNPN and SVGIG (reference sequence). The CDR3 is 18 residues long. In nucleotides, the CDR3 is TGTGCCTGGAGCGGCCGGGACTTTAAGAGCTCCTATAATTCACCCCTCCACTTT. It yields the protein CAWSGRDFKSSYNSPLHF.

The chain has TRBV9 and TRBJ1-1; tentatively, D is TRBD1 (6 bases). Trimming took 3 bases from V and 7 from J, leaving 13 bases between them. Germline CDR1 reads SGDLS; CDR2 reads YYNGEE. This CDR3 has 13 amino acids. Here the CDR3 reads CASSAQGHGEAFF. The CDR3 DNA follows: TGTGCCAGCAGCGCGCAGGGGCACGGTGAAGCTTTCTTT.

This clone was detected only a few times. The rearrangement joins TRBV27 to TRBJ1-5, with D possibly matching TRBD1 (5 bases). This CDR3 region has 15 residues. CDR1 MNHEY and CDR2 SMNVEV come from the germline V gene (reference sequence). The V end lost 4 bases, the J end lost 2 bases, and 12 bases lay between the germline ends. The CDR3 reads CASSSRVVGNQPQHF. CDR3 coding DNA: TGTGCCAGCAGTTCCAGGGTTGTCGGCAATCAGCCCCAGCATTTT.

The rearrangement uses TRBV19 and TRBJ1-5, with D unresolved. The V end lost 5 bases, the J end lost 1 base, and 12 bases lay between the germline ends. This CDR3 is built from 15 residues. From germline, CDR1 is LNHDA and CDR2 SQIVND (reference sequence). The CDR3 here is CASSPPGVSNQPQHF. The DNA of the CDR3 is TGTGCCAGTAGTCCCCCGGGTGTCAGCAATCAGCCCCAGCATTTT. Filled out from reference TRBV19 and TRBJ1-5, the complete variable domain reads DGGITQSPKYLFRKEGQNVTLSCEQNLNHDAMYWYRQDPGQGLRLIYYSQIVNDFQKGDIAEGYSVSREKKESFPLTVTSAQKNPTAFYLCASSPPGVSNQPQHFGDGTRLSIL.

V is TRBV5-1 and J is TRBJ1-5; D perhaps matches TRBD1 (6 bases). In germline, CDR1 is SGHRS, CDR2 YFSETQ. The CDR3 runs to 13 residues. Trimming pared 4 bases from V and 5 bases from J, leaving 10 bases between. CDR3 DNA: TGCGCCAGCAGCCCGGGACAACATCAGCCCCAGCATTTT. This gives the protein CASSPGQHQPQHF.

The table lists this clone with a count of one. The chain uses TRBV3-1 (or the pseudogene TRBV3-2) and TRBJ1-2; perhaps TRBD1 as D (6 bases). The germline V and J ends were trimmed by 0 bases and 0 bases, with 17 bases remaining between them. The V gene's germline CDR1 is LGHDT and CDR2 YNNKEL (reference sequence). This CDR3 region has 18 residues. The CDR3 DNA reads as TGTGCCAGCAGCCAAGATCGGGGGCGGCTGGTTTCTAACTATGGCTACACCTTC. It encodes CASSQDRGRLVSNYGYTF.